These T cell receptor beta chains were read from a single sample in a study of cytomegalovirus exposure and HLA in healthy donors. Assay used: immunoSEQ multiplex PCR; TCRdb lists only in-frame clones, some missing. This sample has about 150,000 clones, with approximately 85% found just once. The source material was PBMCs. These receptors came from a woman aged 18-29 years in good health and CMV-seronegative. Both conserved end residues are part of each CDR3. Each record gives: CDR3 length, V gene, clone size, D gene, J gene, CDR3 protein, CDR3 DNA. A D gene is named only where the DNA matches it firmly. Expanded clones get a size class; other rows say once, few or many, or leave the size out.

cdr3_length: 13
v_call: TRBV30
clone_size: -
d_call: -
j_call: TRBJ2-5
cdr3_aa: CAWSAGSKETQYF
cdr3_nt: TGTGCCTGGAGTGCGGGGAGCAAAGAGACCCAGTACTTC

cdr3_length: 14
v_call: TRBV29-1
clone_size: -
d_call: TRBD1
j_call: TRBJ1-1
cdr3_aa: CSTRQGGLNTEAFF
cdr3_nt: TGCAGCACCCGACAGGGCGGTTTAAACACTGAAGCTTTCTTT

cdr3_length: 14
v_call: TRBV10-3
clone_size: -
d_call: -
j_call: TRBJ2-1
cdr3_aa: CAIPSGDSYNEQFF
cdr3_nt: TGTGCCATCCCATCCGGGGATTCCTACAATGAGCAGTTCTTC

cdr3_length: 11
v_call: TRBV11-2
clone_size: -
d_call: -
j_call: TRBJ1-3
cdr3_aa: CASSPRNTIYF
cdr3_nt: TGTGCCAGCAGCCCGCGGAACACCATATATTTT

cdr3_length: 14
v_call: TRBV2
clone_size: few
d_call: -
j_call: TRBJ2-2
cdr3_aa: CASSVQANTGELFF
cdr3_nt: TGTGCCAGCAGTGTTCAGGCGAACACCGGGGAGCTGTTTTTT

cdr3_length: 13
v_call: TRBV7-2
clone_size: once
d_call: -
j_call: TRBJ2-7
cdr3_aa: CASSYRDRGEQYF
cdr3_nt: TGTGCCAGCAGCTACCGTGACCGGGGCGAGCAGTACTTC

cdr3_length: 15
v_call: TRBV4-1
clone_size: -
d_call: TRBD1
j_call: TRBJ2-7
cdr3_aa: CASSNPGQGDYEQYF
cdr3_nt: TGCGCCAGCAGTAACCCGGGACAGGGGGACTACGAGCAGTACTTC

cdr3_length: 15
v_call: TRBV27
clone_size: once
d_call: TRBD1
j_call: TRBJ2-7
cdr3_aa: CASSFFRTGDDEQYF
cdr3_nt: TGTGCCAGCAGTTTCTTCAGGACAGGGGACGACGAGCAGTACTTC

cdr3_length: 11
v_call: TRBV20-1
clone_size: -
d_call: -
j_call: TRBJ2-5
cdr3_aa: CSAGSSETQYF
cdr3_nt: TGCAGTGCCGGTTCTTCAGAGACCCAGTACTTC

cdr3_length: 16
v_call: TRBV15
clone_size: -
d_call: TRBD1
j_call: TRBJ2-5
cdr3_aa: CATSRSTGTGEETQYF
cdr3_nt: TGTGCCACCAGCAGATCCACCGGGACAGGGGAAGAGACCCAGTACTTC

cdr3_length: 15
v_call: TRBV28
clone_size: -
d_call: TRBD1
j_call: TRBJ2-2
cdr3_aa: CASRIQGRNTGELFF
cdr3_nt: TGTGCCAGCAGGATACAGGGGCGGAACACCGGGGAGCTGTTTTTT

cdr3_length: 12
v_call: TRBV5-1
clone_size: -
d_call: -
j_call: TRBJ2-7
cdr3_aa: CASNTGPGEQYF
cdr3_nt: TGCGCCAGCAATACAGGGCCAGGGGAGCAGTACTTC

cdr3_length: 13
v_call: TRBV6-1
clone_size: -
d_call: -
j_call: TRBJ1-6
cdr3_aa: CAAWGGSNSPLHF
cdr3_nt: TGTGCCGCCTGGGGGGGTTCTAATTCACCCCTCCACTTT

cdr3_length: 16
v_call: TRBV9
clone_size: few
d_call: TRBD2
j_call: TRBJ2-2
cdr3_aa: CASSQRGAPPSGELFF
cdr3_nt: TGTGCCAGCAGCCAGCGGGGGGCCCCCCCGTCCGGGGAGCTGTTTTTT

cdr3_length: 14
v_call: TRBV21-1
clone_size: once
d_call: -
j_call: TRBJ1-2
cdr3_aa: CASRGKTGYYGYTF
cdr3_nt: TGTGCCAGCAGGGGTAAGACGGGGTACTATGGCTACACCTTC

cdr3_length: 13
v_call: TRBV13
clone_size: -
d_call: -
j_call: TRBJ1-1
cdr3_aa: CASSLLTRGGAFF
cdr3_nt: TGTGCCAGCAGCTTACTGACGCGCGGGGGAGCTTTCTTT

cdr3_length: 15
v_call: TRBV5-4
clone_size: -
d_call: TRBD2
j_call: TRBJ2-7
cdr3_aa: CASSPGGQPDLEQYF
cdr3_nt: TGTGCCAGCAGCCCGGGGGGGCAACCCGACCTGGAGCAGTACTTC

cdr3_length: 18
v_call: TRBV10-3
clone_size: few
d_call: -
j_call: TRBJ1-2
cdr3_aa: CAISDDRRGGLANYGYTF
cdr3_nt: TGTGCCATCAGTGATGACCGGCGAGGCGGGTTAGCTAACTATGGCTACACCTTC

cdr3_length: 15
v_call: TRBV23-1
clone_size: few
d_call: -
j_call: TRBJ2-7
cdr3_aa: CASSQSSADNYEQYF
cdr3_nt: TGCGCCAGCAGTCAATCATCGGCGGACAACTACGAGCAGTACTTC

cdr3_length: 13
v_call: TRBV6-5
clone_size: -
d_call: -
j_call: TRBJ2-1
cdr3_aa: CASSRGADNEQFF
cdr3_nt: TGTGCCAGCAGTCGAGGAGCGGACAATGAGCAGTTCTTC

cdr3_length: 12
v_call: TRBV6-5
clone_size: -
d_call: -
j_call: TRBJ2-1
cdr3_aa: CASSLRGREQFF
cdr3_nt: TGTGCCAGCAGCCTCAGGGGCAGGGAGCAGTTCTTC

cdr3_length: 15
v_call: TRBV18
clone_size: -
d_call: -
j_call: TRBJ1-2
cdr3_aa: CASSPPSNGEGGYTF
cdr3_nt: TGTGCCAGCTCACCACCGTCCAACGGGGAAGGTGGCTACACCTTC

cdr3_length: 15
v_call: TRBV18
clone_size: -
d_call: TRBD2
j_call: TRBJ2-3
cdr3_aa: CASSPGTTLTDTQYF
cdr3_nt: TGTGCCAGCTCTCCCGGGACTACCCTCACAGATACGCAGTATTTT

cdr3_length: 14
v_call: TRBV7-3
clone_size: few
d_call: -
j_call: TRBJ1-2
cdr3_aa: CASSSGRAYGGYTF
cdr3_nt: TGTGCCAGCTCGAGCGGGCGGGCCTATGGTGGCTACACCTTC

cdr3_length: 15
v_call: TRBV5-4
clone_size: -
d_call: TRBD2
j_call: TRBJ2-1
cdr3_aa: CASSFGLAGDYEQFF
cdr3_nt: TGTGCCAGCAGCTTCGGACTAGCGGGAGATTATGAGCAGTTCTTC

cdr3_length: 13
v_call: TRBV18
clone_size: -
d_call: -
j_call: TRBJ1-5
cdr3_aa: CASSPSNNQPQHF
cdr3_nt: TGTGCCAGCTCACCAAGCAACAATCAGCCCCAGCATTTT

cdr3_length: 11
v_call: TRBV30
clone_size: -
d_call: -
j_call: TRBJ2-2
cdr3_aa: CAWSRTGELFF
cdr3_nt: TGTGCCTGGAGTCGCACCGGGGAGCTGTTTTTT

cdr3_length: 14
v_call: TRBV7-9
clone_size: -
d_call: TRBD2
j_call: TRBJ2-7
cdr3_aa: CASRRTSGPYEQYF
cdr3_nt: TGTGCCAGCAGAAGGACTAGCGGTCCCTACGAGCAGTACTTC

cdr3_length: 14
v_call: TRBV5-4
clone_size: -
d_call: -
j_call: TRBJ2-5
cdr3_aa: CASSLLRGQETQYF
cdr3_nt: TGTGCCAGCAGCTTGCTGCGGGGCCAAGAGACCCAGTACTTC

cdr3_length: 16
v_call: TRBV7-9
clone_size: -
d_call: -
j_call: TRBJ2-3
cdr3_aa: CASSSRPGHNTDTQYF
cdr3_nt: TGTGCCAGCAGTTCCCGACCGGGACACAACACAGATACGCAGTATTTT

cdr3_length: 16
v_call: TRBV28
clone_size: -
d_call: -
j_call: TRBJ1-6
cdr3_aa: CASSIPRGGANSPLHF
cdr3_nt: TGTGCCAGCAGTATCCCGCGGGGAGGGGCCAATTCACCCCTCCACTTT

cdr3_length: 14
v_call: TRBV28
clone_size: -
d_call: -
j_call: TRBJ1-1
cdr3_aa: CASSQPYLGTEAFF
cdr3_nt: TGTGCCAGCAGCCAGCCCTACCTCGGGACTGAAGCTTTCTTT

cdr3_length: 16
v_call: TRBV7-2
clone_size: -
d_call: TRBD2
j_call: TRBJ2-7
cdr3_aa: CASSLGTSGGGYEQYF
cdr3_nt: TGTGCCAGCAGCCTAGGGACTAGCGGGGGGGGTTACGAGCAGTACTTC

cdr3_length: 22
v_call: TRBV7-8
clone_size: once
d_call: TRBD1
j_call: TRBJ1-6
cdr3_aa: CASSPWPTYGTGGSPRNSPLHF
cdr3_nt: TGTGCCAGCAGCCCCTGGCCTACCTACGGGACAGGGGGCTCTCCTCGTAATTCACCCCTCCACTTT

cdr3_length: 13
v_call: TRBV19
clone_size: -
d_call: -
j_call: TRBJ2-3
cdr3_aa: CASSIGLPDTQYF
cdr3_nt: TGTGCCAGTAGTATCGGACTTCCAGATACGCAGTATTTT